This TCR beta chain came from a study of blood T cell repertoires in COVID-19. As for the study in general: PBMCs, B-cell-depleted T cells, or T cells were the source of the cDNA or gDNA that made up the material.

The CDR3 is made up of 15 amino acids. J was trimmed by 4 bases and V by 1 base; bases with no gene match: 3. From germline, CDR1 is LGHNA and CDR2 YSLEER. Study processing details: Nucleated cell number was recorded as an estimate derived from reference gene primer amplification. The repertoire was sequenced with immunoSEQ multiplex PCR; TCRdb's copy has only in-frame clones and lacks some. V, J and clone size were drawn from that table, and D and trimming were deduced from the DNA. The top ten clones hold around 5% of a sample with 250,000 or so clones, roughly four fifths of them seen once. The TCR was taken from a woman in her 70s with acute or convalescent COVID-19. Input material: peripheral blood. The chain employs TRBV4-3 and TRBJ1-2; TRBD1 agrees at 10 bases. The CDR3 here is CASSQAGQGIYGYTF. The CDR3 DNA is TGCGCCAGCAGCCAAGCGGGACAGGGGATCTATGGCTACACCTTC.